Sequencing of this TCR beta chain was carried out in a study of T cell responses to AZD1222 COVID-19 vaccine. Overall study results and limits: In a largely white British group with more females than males, clonal diversity was possibly underestimated.

Method: immunoSEQ multiplex PCR; TCRdb's copy keeps in-frame clones and lacks some. The profile covers around 130,000 clones, with roughly 86% appearing a single time and around 5% taken by the ten largest. With 0 bases removed from V and 2 bases from J, the gap between germline ends came to 12 bases. CDR1 is LGHDT, CDR2 YNNKEL, per germline (reference sequence). This CDR3 comprises 16 residues. Comments on this clone: What it recognizes is unknown.

This clonotype originated in an adult who received the AZD1222 COVID-19 vaccine. The V and J genes are TRBV3-1 (or the pseudogene TRBV3-2) and TRBJ2-3, with D possibly TRBD1 on 6 matching bases. The sample was peripheral blood, taken 28 days after the second AZD1222 dose. The CDR3 loop reads CASSQEGAADTDTQYF. CDR3 DNA: TGTGCCAGCAGCCAAGAGGGGGCCGCGGACACAGATACGCAGTATTTT.